Shown below are 3 T cell receptor beta chains from a single sample sequenced in a study of identical twins. TCRdb re-analysed the 5' RACE reads in MiXCR, keeping a single row per CDR3 protein. Among 600,000 to 850,000 distinct CDR3 sequences listed, 15% to 20% were seen once. This same sample was also taken into another study, of T cells expressing NK-cell markers.

The sample consisted of PBMCs. The receptors shown here come from a woman aged 18-29 years in good health.

This clonotype has only a few counts. CDR3 DNA: TGTGCCAGCAGAAGAGGGGGAGAGTCCTACGAGCAGTACTTC. Translation gives CASRRGGESYEQYF. The rearrangement links TRBV12-3 or TRBV12-4 to TRBJ2-7, with D perhaps TRBD1 (6 bases). The V gene lost 6 bases and the J gene lost 1 base, with 13 bases spanning the gap. The CDR3 consists of 14 residues.

The table lists this clonotype with a few counts. The rearrangement links TRBV6-2 or TRBV6-3 to TRBJ2-7, with 8 bases lining up with TRBD1. Per germline, CDR1 MNHEY and CDR2 SVGEGT. The V segment lost 10 bases and the J segment 2 bases; nucleotides outside the gene matches: 7. This CDR3 contains 13 residues. The CDR3 is CATQGQGPYEQYF. The CDR3 DNA is TGTGCCACGCAAGGACAGGGCCCCTACGAGCAGTACTTC.

This clonotype was recorded a few times. This chain joins TRBV12-3 or TRBV12-4 and TRBJ2-7; possible D gene TRBD2, 6 bases. The CDR3 runs 14 residues. V dropped 8 bases and J dropped 2 bases, with 16 bases sitting between them. The CDR3 loop is CASAAGRFPYEQYF. The DNA for the CDR3 is TGTGCCAGCGCTGCGGGGCGGTTCCCCTACGAGCAGTACTTC.